A single sample gave rise to the 28 T cell receptor beta chains below, sequenced in a study of OX40 agonist ivuxolimab in advanced cancers. This table comes from immunoSEQ multiplex PCR, and its TCRdb copy is limited to in-frame clones, with some not included. The table records roughly 100,000 clones, around 90% of them present only once. The sample in question was CD4+ or CD8+ T cells sorted from blood, obtained in a trial of the OX40 agonist ivuxolimab. These receptors originate from an adult with an advanced solid tumor such as melanoma, head and neck, liver or kidney cancer.

The chain uses TRBV10-1 and TRBJ1-5; TRBD1 matches 11 bases. This CDR3 is built from 15 residues. V shed 0 bases and J 8 bases; nucleotides not matched to a gene: 3. Germline CDR1 and CDR2: WNHNN and SYGVQD (reference sequence). CDR3 sequence: CASSESSGQGEPQHF. The CDR3 DNA follows: TGCGCCAGCAGTGAGTCGTCGGGACAGGGGGAGCCCCAGCATTTT.

The V call is TRBV7-9, the J call TRBJ2-2, with TRBD2 matching 13 bases. V gave up 6 bases and J gave up 5 bases; unmatched junction bases: 12. The CDR3 loop spans 18 amino acids. Germline V gene data show CDR1 as SEHNR and CDR2 as FQNEAQ (reference sequence). The CDR3 sequence: CASRDIQGLAGFTGELFF. The CDR3 DNA reads as TGTGCCAGCAGGGACATACAGGGACTAGCGGGGTTTACCGGGGAGCTGTTTTTT.

The V gene is TRBV4-1, the J gene TRBJ2-2; D uncertain. Per germline, CDR1 MGHRA and CDR2 YSYEKL. V was trimmed by 1 base and J by 0 bases, leaving 9 bases between them. This CDR3 has 16 residues. The CDR3 spells CASSQVRRTNTGELFF. DNA of the CDR3: TGCGCCAGCAGCCAAGTACGTCGGACGAACACCGGGGAGCTGTTTTTT.

This clone appeared a few times. The gene calls are TRBV7-9 and TRBJ1-2, with D possibly being TRBD1 (5 bases). Germline V gene sequence: CDR1 SEHNR, CDR2 FQNEAQ (reference sequence). CDR3 length equals 13 residues. V lost 2 bases to trimming and J lost 8 bases, with 12 bases between them. CDR3 loop: CASSLSREGGYTF. For the CDR3, the DNA is TGTGCCAGCAGCTTATCCAGGGAAGGAGGCTACACCTTC.

This chain links TRBV7-2 with TRBJ2-1, with 8 bases matching TRBD2. The V segment lost 1 base and the J segment 10 bases; nucleotides outside the gene matches: 12. The CDR3 contains 16 residues. Germline CDR1 is SGHTA and CDR2 is FQGNSA. The CDR3 DNA reads TGTGCCAGCAGCTTAGGTAGGGTAGCGGGGTCCCAGGAGCAGTTCTTC. Encoded protein: CASSLGRVAGSQEQFF.

The rearrangement joins TRBV27 to TRBJ2-3; a weak D match, TRBD1 (6 bases). This CDR3 region has 11 residues. From germline, CDR1 is MNHEY and CDR2 SMNVEV (reference sequence). Trimming removed 7 bases at V and 12 bases at J, with 14 bases between. The DNA of the CDR3 is TGTGCCAGCACCAGCCGGGACAACCAGTATTTT. Residues: CASTSRDNQYF.

This sequence joins TRBV19 and TRBJ2-7; 8 nucleotides align to TRBD1. CDR1 and CDR2 (germline): LNHDA, SQIVND (reference sequence). With 10 bases clipped from V and 2 bases from J, the junction kept 7 bases outside the gene matches. This CDR3 contains 13 residues. The CDR3 spells CATSTGVPYEQYF. As DNA, the CDR3 is TGTGCCACTTCGACAGGGGTCCCCTACGAGCAGTACTTC.

J is TRBJ1-4 and V is TRBV6-5; D is perhaps TRBD1 (5 bases). V lost 7 bases, J lost 6 bases, and 15 bases lay in between. The CDR3 is 14 residues long. The V gene's germline CDR1 is MNHEY and CDR2 SVGAGI. The CDR3 protein is CASTTNGGDEKLFF. CDR3 nucleotides: TGTGCCAGCACCACGAATGGGGGGGATGAAAAACTGTTTTTT.

The chain uses TRBV4-1 and TRBJ1-5; 8 bases align to TRBD1. CDR1 is MGHRA and CDR2 is YSYEKL in the germline V gene. The CDR3 runs to 16 residues. J was trimmed by 7 bases and V by 4 bases; bases with no gene match: 12. The CDR3 loop reads CASSREATGGGQPQHF. CDR3 bases: TGCGCCAGCAGCCGAGAAGCTACAGGGGGAGGCCAGCCCCAGCATTTT.

The V call is TRBV7-2, the J call TRBJ2-7, with 7 positions matching TRBD1. CDR1 is SGHTA, CDR2 FQGNSA, per germline. The trim removed 5 bases at V and 6 bases at J, leaving 16 bases unmatched. This CDR3 is 16 amino acids long. The CDR3 nucleotides are TGTGCCAGCAGCCAGAGGGTCCGGGACAGCCGGGGCGAGCAGTACTTC. Translated, it gives CASSQRVRDSRGEQYF. Together with reference TRBV7-2 and TRBJ2-7, the CDR3 gives the full variable domain: GAGVSQSPSNKVTEKGKDVELRCDPISGHTALYWYRQSLGQGLEFLIYFQGNSAPDKSGLPSDRFSAERTGGSVSTLTIQRTQQEDSAVYLCASSQRVRDSRGEQYFGPGTRLTVT.

This chain joins TRBV5-1 and TRBJ2-1; 9 bases align to TRBD2. V lost 4 bases and J lost 6; bases outside the gene matches: 5. Germline lookup yields CDR1 SGHRS and CDR2 YFSETQ. The CDR3 sequence is 14 residues long. The CDR3 DNA sequence: TGCGCCAGCAGCGGCGGGGGGGCCGTCAATGAGCAGTTCTTC. This sequence encodes CASSGGGAVNEQFF.

This chain joins TRBV27 and TRBJ2-3; 10 bases fit TRBD1. Germline CDR1 and CDR2: MNHEY and SMNVEV (reference sequence). The CDR3 is 17 residues long. V shed 1 base and J 6 bases; nucleotides not matched to a gene: 10. The DNA for the CDR3 is TGTGCCAGCAGTTTATTCCCGGACAGGGGGAAAGGTGATACGCAGTATTTT. It codes for CASSLFPDRGKGDTQYF.

This sequence joins TRBV2 and TRBJ1-6, with no clear D. The CDR3 is 14 residues long. Germline V gene sequence: CDR1 SNHLY, CDR2 FYNNEI. V was trimmed by 4 bases and J by 2 bases, leaving 6 bases between them. CDR3 DNA: TGTGCCAGCAGTGGACCGCCCTATAATTCACCCCTCCACTTT. It codes for CASSGPPYNSPLHF.

This clone was found once. This chain joins TRBV19 and TRBJ2-3; maybe TRBD1 (6 bases). The germline V gene encodes CDR1 LNHDA and CDR2 SQIVND (reference sequence). The V and J ends lost 10 bases and 4 bases respectively, with 18 bases between them. CDR3 length: 14 amino acids. The CDR3 region is CATSTTGPADTQYF. For the CDR3, the DNA is TGTGCCACCTCAACCACAGGGCCGGCAGATACGCAGTATTTT.

The chain couples TRBV2 to TRBJ2-1, with TRBD1 matching over 8 bases. J lost 16 bases, V lost 3 bases, and 14 bases had no gene match. The V gene's germline CDR1 is SNHLY and CDR2 FYNNEI. The CDR3 runs 14 residues. CDR3 protein: CASSDPGKVRGLFF. The CDR3 DNA reads as TGTGCCAGCAGTGACCCTGGAAAAGTCAGGGGGCTCTTCTTC.

The genes are TRBV11-2 and TRBJ2-7; the D gene could be TRBD1 or TRBD2 (5 bases each). This CDR3 region has 14 residues. Trimming removed 2 bases at V and 5 bases at J, with 13 bases between. Per germline, CDR1 SGHAT and CDR2 FQNNGV. The CDR3 nucleotides read TGTGCCAGCAGCTTACGAAGGAAGGGACACGAGCAGTACTTC. Protein sequence: CASSLRRKGHEQYF.

V gene TRBV6-1 combines with J gene TRBJ2-7; maybe TRBD1 (6 bases). The CDR3 has 13 residues. Germline CDR1 is MNHNS and CDR2 is SASEGT. Trimming pared 5 bases from V and 4 bases from J, leaving 12 bases between. The CDR3 protein is CASSPGQLYEQYF. CDR3 DNA sequence: TGTGCCAGCAGTCCGGGACAACTATACGAGCAGTACTTC.

The chain carries TRBV23-1 and TRBJ1-3; no definite D call. TRBV23-1 belongs to the ORF category, with a function that is uncertain. The CDR3 is 19 amino acids. V lost 0 bases, J lost 0 bases, and 18 bases lay in between. CDR3 in DNA: TGCGCCAGCAGTCAATCGGGCATGACCCTACCTAGCTCTGGAAACACCATATATTTT. This encodes CASSQSGMTLPSSGNTIYF.

The chain employs TRBV6-5 and TRBJ2-3, with D hard to call. Per germline, CDR1 MNHEY and CDR2 SVGAGI. Trimming cost V 6 bases and J 3 bases, with 13 bases left between them. The CDR3 is 14 residues long. CDR3 DNA: TGTGCCAGCAGCCTCCAAGCTCATACAGATACGCAGTATTTT. This sequence encodes CASSLQAHTDTQYF.

V is TRBV30 and J is TRBJ2-3, with a tentative D call TRBD2 (7 bases). Trimming shortened V by 3 bases and J by 0 bases, and 19 bases separated the two germline ends. CDR3 length: 17 amino acids. Germline CDR1 is GTSNPN and CDR2 is SVGIG (reference sequence). CDR3 coding DNA: TGTGCCTGGAGCCGGCAAGGGGGGGCGTTTAGCACAGATACGCAGTATTTT. Its protein product is CAWSRQGGAFSTDTQYF.

The CDR3 region has the DNA TGTGCCAGTAGTGCACAGGGGGGATTTGTGAACACTGAAGCTTTCTTT. Protein sequence: CASSAQGGFVNTEAFF. The V call is TRBV19, the J call TRBJ1-1, with TRBD1 identical over 8 bases. This CDR3 is 16 amino acids long. CDR1 and CDR2 (germline): LNHDA, SQIVND (reference sequence). Trimming took 5 bases from V and 0 from J; bases not matched to a gene: 8.

The CDR3 region has the DNA TGTGCCAGCAGTTCTGGGGCTGTTCAGCCCCAGCATTTT. Its protein product is CASSSGAVQPQHF. V usage is TRBV2 and J usage is TRBJ1-5, with D possibly matching TRBD1 (5 bases). This CDR3 region has 13 residues. Between the trimmed V and J ends, which lost 5 bases and 6 bases, there was a span of 11 bases. Germline CDR1 and CDR2: SNHLY and FYNNEI.

The CDR3, as DNA: TGTGCCAGCAGTTTTAGTGTAGAAGAGACCCAGTACTTC. Residues: CASSFSVEETQYF. J is TRBJ2-5 and V is TRBV28, with D uncertain. In germline, CDR1 is MDHEN, CDR2 SYDVKM. The CDR3 covers 13 residues. Trimming removed 3 bases from V and 3 bases from J, with 8 bases in between.

The rearrangement joins TRBV11-2 to TRBJ1-6; 8 bases line up with TRBD1. Per the germline V gene, CDR1 is SGHAT and CDR2 is FQNNGV. Germline trimming cut 5 bases from V and 6 bases from J; bases unmatched to any gene: 3. The CDR3 sequence is 14 residues long. Here the CDR3 DNA reads TGTGCCAGCAGCGGACAGGGTGCTAATTCACCCCTCCACTTT. This gives the protein CASSGQGANSPLHF. Drawing the rest from reference TRBV11-2 and TRBJ1-6, the complete variable domain is EAGVAQSPRYKIIEKRQSVAFWCNPISGHATLYWYQQILGQGPKLLIQFQNNGVVDDSQLPKDRFSAERLKGVDSTLKIQPAKLEDSAVYLCASSGQGANSPLHFGNGTRLTVT.

This chain links TRBV30 with TRBJ2-7, with 9 bases identical to TRBD1. The CDR3 extends over 14 amino acids. Germline V CDR1 and CDR2: GTSNPN, SVGIG (reference sequence). V lost 0 bases and J lost 6; bases outside the gene matches: 6. CDR3 region: CAWSVGQGQFEQYF. The CDR3 nucleotides read TGTGCCTGGAGTGTTGGACAGGGGCAGTTCGAGCAGTACTTC.

The chain recombines TRBV11-2 with TRBJ2-1; 13 nucleotides match TRBD2. The CDR3 runs to 15 residues. The germline V gene has CDR1 SGHAT and CDR2 FQNNGV. V was pared by 6 bases and J by 5 bases, with 4 bases of the junction left unmatched. The CDR3 loop reads CASRPGLAGDNEQFF. CDR3 coding DNA: TGTGCCAGCAGACCTGGACTAGCGGGGGACAATGAGCAGTTCTTC.

The V and J genes are TRBV5-4 and TRBJ2-7; TRBD1 matches 9 bases. Germline loops: CDR1 SGHNT, CDR2 YYREEE (reference sequence). V lost 4 bases to trimming and J lost 5 bases; unmatched junction nucleotides: 7. The CDR3 is 14 amino acids. The CDR3 reads CASSIPGQGNEQYF. The CDR3, as DNA: TGTGCCAGCAGCATCCCGGGACAGGGAAACGAGCAGTACTTC.

The genes are TRBV19 and TRBJ1-2, with D perhaps matching TRBD1 (6 bases). V was shortened by 5 bases and J by 0 bases, with 13 bases between the two germline ends. CDR3 length equals 15 residues. Germline-derived CDR1 and CDR2 are LNHDA and SQIVND (reference sequence). CDR3 DNA: TGTGCCAGTAGTCTACAGGGAAGAGCTAACTATGGCTACACCTTC. This gives the protein CASSLQGRANYGYTF.